Below, 9 T cell receptor beta chains from the same sample are listed, as sequenced in a study of OX40 agonist ivuxolimab in advanced cancers. Method: immunoSEQ multiplex PCR; TCRdb's copy keeps in-frame clones and lacks some. Found here are some 95,000 clones, roughly 88% of them singletons; the top ten hold 3% to 4%. The specimen comprised CD4+ or CD8+ T cells sorted from blood, sampled in a trial of the OX40 agonist ivuxolimab. These receptors came from an adult with an advanced solid tumor such as melanoma, head and neck, liver or kidney cancer.

The V and J genes are TRBV29-1 and TRBJ2-7; D not certain. CDR1 and CDR2 (germline): SQVTM, ANQGSEA. CDR3 length: 12 residues. Deletions cut 4 bases from V and 5 bases from J, with 12 bases between. The CDR3 nucleotides read TGCAGCGTTGTAATTACCGTCAACGAGCAGTACTTC. This codes for CSVVITVNEQYF.

In this sample, this clone turned up a few times. The rearrangement uses TRBV11-3 and TRBJ1-1; the D is unclear. V was clipped by 2 bases and J by 8 bases, with 6 bases between them. Germline loops: CDR1 SGHNT, CDR2 YENEEA. The CDR3 covers 11 residues. The CDR3 nucleotides are TGTGCCAGCAGCTTATATGAGGAAGCTTTCTTT. Translation gives CASSLYEEAFF.

This rearrangement joins TRBV5-4 to TRBJ2-7, with TRBD2 matching 9 bases. The CDR3 sequence is 16 residues long. Germline V gene data show CDR1 as SGHNT and CDR2 as YYREEE (reference sequence). Trimming at V came to 4 bases and at J to 6 bases, leaving 14 bases not matched to a gene. The CDR3 loop reads CASSPKVAGGPSEQYF. The CDR3 region has the DNA TGTGCCAGCAGCCCGAAGGTGGCGGGAGGGCCTAGCGAGCAGTACTTC.

The chain employs TRBV15 and TRBJ2-7, with 7 bases aligning to TRBD2. J lost 4 bases, V lost 4 bases, and 7 bases had no gene match. Germline lookup yields CDR1 LNHNV and CDR2 YYDKDF (reference sequence). The CDR3 length is 14 residues. As DNA, the CDR3 is TGTGCCACCAGCACCATGACAGCGGGGTACGAGCAGTACTTC. It translates to CATSTMTAGYEQYF.

J is TRBJ2-1 and V is TRBV16; 10 bases are shared with TRBD2. CDR3 length: 18 residues. Trimming at V came to 0 bases and at J to 7 bases, leaving 12 bases not matched to a gene. Per the germline V gene, CDR1 is KGHSY and CDR2 is FQNENV. This CDR3 is CASSQSVSGRIGLNEQFF. The CDR3 DNA is TGTGCCAGCAGCCAATCTGTTAGCGGGAGGATTGGGCTGAATGAGCAGTTCTTC.

The genes are TRBV5-8 and TRBJ1-2; D is unclear. The ends were cut back, 1 base at V and 2 bases at J, with 6 bases in the middle. Germline CDR1 reads SGHTS; CDR2 reads YDEGEE. CDR3 size: 13 residues. CDR3 DNA: TGTGCCAGCAGCTTGTTATCGAACTATGGCTACACCTTC. This encodes CASSLLSNYGYTF.

The genes are TRBV5-1 and TRBJ2-5; 8 positions match TRBD1. The better agreement between TRBJ2-7 and the DNA end casts doubt on the J call. Germline V gives CDR1 SGHRS, CDR2 YFSETQ. The CDR3 runs to 16 residues. CDR3: CASSPALDRATYEQYF. The CDR3 coding sequence is TGCGCCAGCAGCCCCGCCCTGGACAGGGCCACCTACGAGCAGTACTTC.

The table lists this clone with a count of one. This rearrangement joins TRBV5-1 to TRBJ2-3; tentatively, D is TRBD1 (6 bases). The germline V and J ends were trimmed by 1 base and 2 bases, with 17 bases remaining between them. This CDR3 is 17 amino acids long. Germline lookup yields CDR1 SGHRS and CDR2 YFSETQ. CDR3 loop: CASSLLPPTGDTDTQYF. DNA for the CDR3: TGCGCCAGCAGCTTGTTACCCCCGACAGGAGACACAGATACGCAGTATTTT.

V gene TRBV4-1 combines with J gene TRBJ1-2; D unresolved. CDR1 and CDR2 from the germline V gene are MGHRA and YSYEKL. The CDR3 covers 15 residues. V lost 0 bases and J 2 bases, leaving 10 bases between the germline ends. The CDR3 DNA reads as TGCGCCAGCAGCCAAGATCTGGGAACGAACTATGGCTACACCTTC. This sequence encodes CASSQDLGTNYGYTF.